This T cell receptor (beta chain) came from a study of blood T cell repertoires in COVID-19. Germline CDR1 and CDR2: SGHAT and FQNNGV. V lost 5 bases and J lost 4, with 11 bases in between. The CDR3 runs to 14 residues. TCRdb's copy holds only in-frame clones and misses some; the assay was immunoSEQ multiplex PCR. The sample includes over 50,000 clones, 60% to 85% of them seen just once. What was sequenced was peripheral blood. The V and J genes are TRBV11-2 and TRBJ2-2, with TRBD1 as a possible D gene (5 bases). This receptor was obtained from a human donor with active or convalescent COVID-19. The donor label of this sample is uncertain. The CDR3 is CASSPGWGTGELFF. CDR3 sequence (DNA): TGTGCCAGCAGCCCAGGGTGGGGCACCGGGGAGCTGTTTTTT.